What follows is one T cell receptor beta chain and its context. Its antigen is currently unknown. These data belong to a study of T-cell memory formation after mild COVID-19. Study-wide points: Clones shrinking from day 15 to 85 showed even CD4/CD8 mixes; later expanders tilted CD4+. Detection of some responders pre-infection suggested pre-existing cross-reactive memory T cells participated.

Constant-segment primers and 5'RACE yielded cDNA libraries for TCR alpha and TCR beta, each carrying sample barcodes and UMIs. One entry per CDR3 protein, called by TCRdb with MiXCR from the 5' RACE reads. This sample has roughly 150,000 distinct CDR3 sequences, with roughly 13% found just once. The trim removed 0 bases at V and 7 bases at J, leaving 3 bases unmatched. CDR1 and CDR2 (germline): DFQATT, SNEGSKA (reference sequence). CDR3 length equals 16 residues. The sample comprised PBMCs or a T cell subset sorted from them (not recorded which). The sequence derives from an adult woman who had mild COVID-19 (a few samples of this study predate the infection). Cell type and time point are not known. The chain couples TRBV20-1 to TRBJ2-2, with 15 nucleotides matching TRBD2. In DNA, the CDR3 is TGCAGTGCTAGAGAGGGACTAGCGGGAGGATACGGGGAGCTGTTTTTT. Its protein product is CSAREGLAGGYGELFF.